This entry lists 18 T cell receptor beta chains sequenced from one sample in a study of T cell responses to AZD1222 COVID-19 vaccine. The assay was immunoSEQ multiplex PCR, and TCRdb's table has in-frame clones only and misses some. In the table there are roughly 130,000 clones, about 90% of which are singletons. The sample in question was peripheral blood, obtained 28 days after the second dose of the MenACWY control vaccine. These receptors all come from an adult who received the MenACWY meningococcal vaccine as a control.

The chain is built from TRBV21-1 and TRBJ2-3; the tabulated D call, TRBD2, remains unverified against the DNA. TRBV21-1 is a known pseudogene. The CDR3 covers 17 residues. Here the CDR3 DNA reads TGTGCCAGCAGCCCTGATTTGGCGAGGGAGGCCCCAGATACGCAGTATTTT. Translating gives CASSPDLAREAPDTQYF.

The genes are TRBV9 and TRBJ2-3; TRBD2 might be the D (5 bases). The CDR3 spans 14 residues. V was trimmed by 0 bases and J by 4 bases, leaving 9 bases between them. Germline values: CDR1 SGDLS, CDR2 YYNGEE. The chain's CDR3 is CASSVVFGADTQYF. DNA for the CDR3: TGTGCCAGCAGCGTAGTGTTCGGGGCAGATACGCAGTATTTT.

The chain links TRBV7-9 to TRBJ2-1, with D unclear. With 3 bases removed from V and 10 bases from J, the gap between germline ends came to 7 bases. Germline CDR1 and CDR2: SEHNR and FQNEAQ (reference sequence). There are 11 residues in the CDR3. Here the CDR3 reads CASSLWEEQFF. For the CDR3, the DNA is TGTGCCAGCAGCTTGTGGGAAGAGCAGTTCTTC.

The J gene is TRBJ1-1, the V gene TRBV7-9; no reliable D call. Germline-derived CDR1 and CDR2 are SEHNR and FQNEAQ (reference sequence). The CDR3 loop spans 11 amino acids. The V and J ends lost 5 bases and 1 base respectively, with 2 bases between them. The CDR3: CASSTNTEAFF. The DNA of the CDR3 is TGTGCCAGCAGCACGAACACTGAAGCTTTCTTT.

CDR3: CASGQGGMRADTQYF. CDR3 nucleotide sequence: TGTGCCAGCGGGCAGGGCGGGATGAGGGCAGATACGCAGTATTTT. The V call is TRBV28, the J call TRBJ2-3; a weak D match, TRBD2 (6 bases). The CDR3 runs to 15 residues. The V gene's germline CDR1 is MDHEN and CDR2 SYDVKM. V was trimmed by 8 bases and J by 4 bases, leaving 19 bases between them.

The DNA of the CDR3 is TGTGCCAGCAGCTCGACAGGTCACGGCACTGAAGCTTTCTTT. Residues: CASSSTGHGTEAFF. The chain carries TRBV2 and TRBJ1-1; TRBD1 is a possible D gene (6 bases). The V end lost 6 bases, the J end lost 4 bases, and 15 bases lay between the germline ends. The CDR3 consists of 14 residues. The germline V gene has CDR1 SNHLY and CDR2 FYNNEI.

This chain links TRBV27 with TRBJ1-3, with 11 bases matching TRBD1. CDR1 is MNHEY and CDR2 is SMNVEV in the germline V gene (reference sequence). Germline trimming cut 10 bases from V and 3 bases from J; bases unmatched to any gene: 14. The CDR3 loop spans 17 amino acids. The CDR3 reads CANTSGGQGAFGNTIYF. Written as DNA, the CDR3 is TGTGCCAACACTTCCGGAGGACAGGGGGCTTTTGGAAACACCATATATTTT.

This rearrangement joins TRBV4-3 to TRBJ1-6; D ambiguous. The CDR3 length is 13 residues. V was trimmed by 2 bases and J by 10 bases, leaving 9 bases between them. The V gene's germline CDR1 is LGHNA and CDR2 YSLEER. This CDR3 is CASSQTEGSPLHF. CDR3 DNA: TGCGCCAGCAGCCAAACAGAGGGATCACCCCTCCACTTT.

The chain recombines TRBV7-3 with TRBJ2-3; D may be TRBD1 (5 bases). CDR1 SGHTA and CDR2 FQGTGA come from the germline V gene. There are 13 residues in the CDR3. The ends were cut back, 6 bases at V and 9 bases at J, with 16 bases in the middle. CDR3 in DNA: TGTGCCAGCAGGCTTACCTTAGCAGGGACGCAGTATTTT. Encoded protein: CASRLTLAGTQYF.

The chain joins TRBV7-2 to TRBJ2-1; 11 bases match TRBD2. Trimming cost V 5 bases and J 9 bases; bases outside gene matches: 6. The CDR3 covers 14 residues. Germline loops: CDR1 SGHTA, CDR2 FQGNSA. The CDR3 coding sequence is TGTGCCAGCAGCAGGGGGCTAGCGGGAGGTGAGCAGTTCTTC. Its translation: CASSRGLAGGEQFF.

The V gene is TRBV5-1, the J gene TRBJ2-1; possible D gene TRBD2, 6 bases. The V gene lost 0 bases and the J gene lost 9 bases, with 10 bases spanning the gap. The CDR3 contains 13 residues. From germline, CDR1 is SGHRS and CDR2 YFSETQ. The CDR3 DNA sequence: TGCGCCAGCAGCTTGGCCCAGGGAGGTGAGCAGTTCTTC. Its translation: CASSLAQGGEQFF.

The chain employs TRBV7-2 and TRBJ1-6, with unresolved D. Germline V lookup: CDR1 SGHTA, CDR2 FQGNSA. This CDR3 has 14 amino acids. V was shortened by 3 bases and J by 5 bases, with 8 bases between the two germline ends. The CDR3 reads CASSFVGDNSPLHF. Written as DNA, the CDR3 is TGTGCCAGCAGCTTCGTCGGGGATAATTCACCCCTCCACTTT.

The CDR3 loop is CASSFGGGASNSPLHF. The DNA of the CDR3 is TGTGCCAGCAGTTTCGGTGGGGGGGCCAGTAATTCACCCCTCCACTTT. The gene calls are TRBV27 and TRBJ1-6, with D possibly TRBD1 on 6 matching bases. V dropped 3 bases and J dropped 6 bases, with 15 bases sitting between them. The CDR3 is 16 amino acids. Germline CDR1 reads MNHEY; CDR2 reads SMNVEV (reference sequence).

This clone was seen only once. The CDR3 is CASSLRQGAIEAFF. CDR3 DNA: TGTGCCAGCAGCTTACGACAGGGGGCTATTGAAGCTTTCTTT. The chain couples TRBV5-8 to TRBJ1-1, with 10 positions matching TRBD1. Looked up from germline, CDR1 is SGHTS and CDR2 is YDEGEE. The CDR3 contains 14 residues. V was clipped by 2 bases and J by 7 bases; unmatched bases: 5.

V is TRBV11-2 and J is TRBJ2-7, with TRBD2 matching over 10 bases. This CDR3 comprises 14 residues. Germline-derived CDR1 and CDR2 are SGHAT and FQNNGV. V shed 2 bases and J 4 bases; nucleotides not matched to a gene: 2. The CDR3 coding sequence is TGTGCCAGCAGCTTAAGCGGGAGGGGATACGAGCAGTACTTC. This sequence encodes CASSLSGRGYEQYF.

The V call is TRBV5-4, the J call TRBJ2-3, with 9 bases that match TRBD2. With 6 bases clipped from V and 2 bases from J, the junction kept 7 bases outside the gene matches. The CDR3 is 15 amino acids. Germline CDR1 reads SGHNT; CDR2 reads YYREEE (reference sequence). The CDR3 coding sequence is TGTGCCAGCACCGGGGGGACTAGCCCCACAGATACGCAGTATTTT. This gives the protein CASTGGTSPTDTQYF. Looking up the rest from reference TRBV5-4 and TRBJ2-3 gives the full variable domain: ETGVTQSPTHLIKTRGQQVTLRCSSQSGHNTVSWYQQALGQGPQFIFQYYREEENGRGNFPPRFSGLQFPNYSSELNVNALELDDSALYLCASTGGTSPTDTQYFGPGTRLTVL.

The V gene is TRBV3-1 (or the pseudogene TRBV3-2), the J gene TRBJ2-7; D might be TRBD2 (6 bases). Trimming cost V 0 bases and J 2 bases, with 14 bases left between them. Germline lookup yields CDR1 LGHDT and CDR2 YNNKEL (reference sequence). The length of the CDR3 is 16 residues. In nucleotides, the CDR3 is TGTGCCAGCAGCCAAGATTTTGCCGGGAGCCCCTACGAGCAGTACTTC. This gives the protein CASSQDFAGSPYEQYF.

This clone was detected once. V is TRBV28 and J is TRBJ1-5; TRBD1 matches at 7 bases. Trimming at V came to 1 base and at J to 15 bases, leaving 6 bases not matched to a gene. This CDR3 has 12 amino acids. Germline V lookup: CDR1 MDHEN, CDR2 SYDVKM. This chain's CDR3 is CASSLFARGRHF. As DNA, the CDR3 is TGTGCCAGCAGTTTATTTGCCAGGGGGAGGCATTTT.